This T cell receptor beta chain is drawn from a study of T cell responses to AZD1222 COVID-19 vaccine. Study findings and constraints: Reportedly, nearly half of unique spike TCRs recognized epitopes outside B.1.351/B.1.1.7 mutations.

As to this clone: Its antigen is unknown.

Assay used: immunoSEQ multiplex PCR; TCRdb lists only in-frame clones, some missing. The profile shows 150,000 to 200,000 clones, 85% to 95% of them singletons. The J segment lost 4 bases and the V segment lost 0 bases, leaving 4 bases of the junction unmatched. The length of the CDR3 is 15 residues. Looked up from germline, CDR1 is LGHNA and CDR2 is YSLEER. The source material was peripheral blood, sampled on day 0 of AZD1222 vaccination. This clonotype was sampled from an adult in good health. The genes are TRBV4-3 and TRBJ2-3; 7 bases are shared with TRBD2. In DNA, the CDR3 is TGCGCCAGCAGCCAAGAGAGGGGAGGGGCAGATACGCAGTATTTT. It translates to CASSQERGGADTQYF.